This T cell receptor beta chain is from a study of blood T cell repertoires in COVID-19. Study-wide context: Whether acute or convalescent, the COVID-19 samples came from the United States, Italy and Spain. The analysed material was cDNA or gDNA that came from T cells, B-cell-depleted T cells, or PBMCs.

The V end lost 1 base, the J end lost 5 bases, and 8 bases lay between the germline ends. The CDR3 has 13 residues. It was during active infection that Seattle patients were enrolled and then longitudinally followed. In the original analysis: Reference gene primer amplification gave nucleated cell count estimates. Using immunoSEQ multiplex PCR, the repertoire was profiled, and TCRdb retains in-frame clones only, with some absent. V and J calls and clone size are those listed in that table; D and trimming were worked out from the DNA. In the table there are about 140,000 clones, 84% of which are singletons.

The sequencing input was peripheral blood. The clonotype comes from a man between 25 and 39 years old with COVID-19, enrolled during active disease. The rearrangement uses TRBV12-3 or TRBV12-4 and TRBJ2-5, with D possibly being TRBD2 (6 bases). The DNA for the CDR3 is TGTGCCAGCAGTTTAGGCGGGGAGGAGACCCAGTACTTC. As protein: CASSLGGEETQYF.